The clone carrying this TCR beta chain was seen a handful of times. The sample comes from a study of T cells of healthy individuals. CDR1 is ENHRY and CDR2 is SYGVKD in the germline V gene. After removal of 0 bases from V and 3 bases from J, the junction contained 4 bases not matched to a gene. CDR3 size: 16 residues. TCRdb passed the 5' RACE reads through MiXCR, listing each CDR3 protein once. The data show over 95,000 distinct CDR3 sequences, with approximately 16% seen just once and roughly 6.1% held by the top ten. The genes are TRBV10-3 and TRBJ2-2, with TRBD1 matching 7 bases. The TCR originated in a human donor in good health. The CDR3 spells CAISESQGTHTGELFF. In DNA, the CDR3 is TGTGCCATCAGTGAGTCACAGGGGACCCACACCGGGGAGCTGTTTTTT.